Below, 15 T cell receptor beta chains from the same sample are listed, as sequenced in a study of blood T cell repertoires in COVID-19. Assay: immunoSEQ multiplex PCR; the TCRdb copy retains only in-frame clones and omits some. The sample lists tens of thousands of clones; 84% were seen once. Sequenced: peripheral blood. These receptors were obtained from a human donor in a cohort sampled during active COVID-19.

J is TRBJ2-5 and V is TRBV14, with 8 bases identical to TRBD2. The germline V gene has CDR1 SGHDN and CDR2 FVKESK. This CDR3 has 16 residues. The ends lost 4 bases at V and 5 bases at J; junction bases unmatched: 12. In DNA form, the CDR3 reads TGTGCCAGCAGCCCCCTGGGAGGGACTAGAGGCGAGACCCAGTACTTC. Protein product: CASSPLGGTRGETQYF.

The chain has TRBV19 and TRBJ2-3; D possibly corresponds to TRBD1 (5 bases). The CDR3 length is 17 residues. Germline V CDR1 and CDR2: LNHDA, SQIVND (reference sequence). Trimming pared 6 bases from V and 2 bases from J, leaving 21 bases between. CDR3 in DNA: TGTGCCAGTAGCCAGGGCGATTTCACCCAGTTCACAGATACGCAGTATTTT. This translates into CASSQGDFTQFTDTQYF.

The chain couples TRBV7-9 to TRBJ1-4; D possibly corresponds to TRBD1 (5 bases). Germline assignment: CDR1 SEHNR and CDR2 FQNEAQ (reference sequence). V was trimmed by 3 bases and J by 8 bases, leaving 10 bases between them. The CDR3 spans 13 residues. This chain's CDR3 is CASSLAGREKLFF. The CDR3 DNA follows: TGTGCCAGCAGCTTGGCAGGGAGGGAAAAACTGTTTTTT.

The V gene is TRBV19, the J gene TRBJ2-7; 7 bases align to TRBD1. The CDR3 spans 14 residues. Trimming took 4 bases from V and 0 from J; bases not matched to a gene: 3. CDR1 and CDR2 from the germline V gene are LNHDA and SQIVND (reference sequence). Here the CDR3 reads CASSRTGGSYEQYF. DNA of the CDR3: TGTGCCAGTAGTAGGACAGGTGGCTCCTACGAGCAGTACTTC. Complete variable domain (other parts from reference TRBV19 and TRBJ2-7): DGGITQSPKYLFRKEGQNVTLSCEQNLNHDAMYWYRQDPGQGLRLIYYSQIVNDFQKGDIAEGYSVSREKKESFPLTVTSAQKNPTAFYLCASSRTGGSYEQYFGPGTRLTVT.

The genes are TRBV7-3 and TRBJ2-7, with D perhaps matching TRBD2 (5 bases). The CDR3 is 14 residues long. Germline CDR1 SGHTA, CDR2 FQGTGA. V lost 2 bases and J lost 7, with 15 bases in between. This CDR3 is CASSLAGPTGEQYF. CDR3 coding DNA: TGTGCCAGCAGCTTAGCCGGACCTACGGGGGAGCAGTACTTC.

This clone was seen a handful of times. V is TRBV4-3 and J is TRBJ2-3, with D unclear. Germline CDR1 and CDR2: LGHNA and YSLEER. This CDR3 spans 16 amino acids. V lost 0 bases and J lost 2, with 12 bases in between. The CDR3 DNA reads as TGCGCCAGCAGCCAAGATGCGGCTTCATACACAGATACGCAGTATTTT. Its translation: CASSQDAASYTDTQYF.

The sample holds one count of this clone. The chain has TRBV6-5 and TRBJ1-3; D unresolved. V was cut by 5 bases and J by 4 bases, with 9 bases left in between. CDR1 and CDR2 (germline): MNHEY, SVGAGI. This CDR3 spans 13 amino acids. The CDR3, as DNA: TGTGCCAGCAGTACCGCGGGGGGAAACACCATATATTTT. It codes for CASSTAGGNTIYF.

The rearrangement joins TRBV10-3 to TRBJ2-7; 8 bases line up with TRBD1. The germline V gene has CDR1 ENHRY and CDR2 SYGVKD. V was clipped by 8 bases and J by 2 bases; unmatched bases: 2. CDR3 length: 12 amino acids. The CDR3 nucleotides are TGTGCCATCGGGACAGGAACCTACGAGCAGTACTTC. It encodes CAIGTGTYEQYF.

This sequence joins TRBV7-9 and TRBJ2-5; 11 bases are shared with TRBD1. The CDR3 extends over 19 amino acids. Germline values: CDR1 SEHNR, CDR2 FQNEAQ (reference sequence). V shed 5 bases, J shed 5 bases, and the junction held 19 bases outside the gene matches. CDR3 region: CASSPRRTGGRGLSETQYF. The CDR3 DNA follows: TGTGCCAGCAGCCCAAGGCGGACAGGGGGCAGGGGATTGTCGGAGACCCAGTACTTC.

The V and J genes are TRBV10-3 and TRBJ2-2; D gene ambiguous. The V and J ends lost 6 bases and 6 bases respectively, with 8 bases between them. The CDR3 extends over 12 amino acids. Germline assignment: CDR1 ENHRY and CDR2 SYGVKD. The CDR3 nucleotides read TGTGCCATCAGGGGCTTAGCCGGGGAGCTGTTTTTT. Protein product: CAIRGLAGELFF.

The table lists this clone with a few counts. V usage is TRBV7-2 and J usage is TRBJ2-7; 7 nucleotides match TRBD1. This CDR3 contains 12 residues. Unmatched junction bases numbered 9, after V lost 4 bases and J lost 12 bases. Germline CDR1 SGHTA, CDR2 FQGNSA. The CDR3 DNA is TGTGCCAGCAGCTCGCTCGCGGACAGGCGGTACTTC. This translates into CASSSLADRRYF.

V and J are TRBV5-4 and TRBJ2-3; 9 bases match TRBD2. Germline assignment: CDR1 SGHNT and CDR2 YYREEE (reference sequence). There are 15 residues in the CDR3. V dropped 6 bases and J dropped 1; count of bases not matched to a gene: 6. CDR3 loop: CASNGPSGGTDTQYF. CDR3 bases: TGTGCCAGCAACGGGCCTAGCGGGGGCACAGATACGCAGTATTTT.

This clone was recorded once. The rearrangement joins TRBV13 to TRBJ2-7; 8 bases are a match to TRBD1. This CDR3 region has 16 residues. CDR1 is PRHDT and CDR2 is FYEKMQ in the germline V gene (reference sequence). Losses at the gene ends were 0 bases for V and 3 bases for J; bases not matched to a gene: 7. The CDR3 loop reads CASSLGQGAKVYEQYF. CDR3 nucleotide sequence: TGTGCCAGCAGCTTAGGGCAGGGGGCGAAGGTCTACGAGCAGTACTTC.

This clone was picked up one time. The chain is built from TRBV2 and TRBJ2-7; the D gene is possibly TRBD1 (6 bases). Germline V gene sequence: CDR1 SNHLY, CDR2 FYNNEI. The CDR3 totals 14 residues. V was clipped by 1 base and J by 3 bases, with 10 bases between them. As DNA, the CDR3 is TGTGCCAGCAGTGAAGTGGGCAGGGGCTACGAGCAGTACTTC. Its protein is CASSEVGRGYEQYF.

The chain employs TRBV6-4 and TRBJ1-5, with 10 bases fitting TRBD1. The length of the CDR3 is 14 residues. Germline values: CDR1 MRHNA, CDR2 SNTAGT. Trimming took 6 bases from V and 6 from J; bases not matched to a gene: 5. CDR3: CASRGQGYSQPQHF. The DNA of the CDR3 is TGTGCCAGCAGGGGACAGGGGTACAGTCAGCCCCAGCATTTT.